This T cell receptor (beta chain) appears in the sequencing data of a study of blood T cells in healthy people across ages. Study-wide findings and caveats: A strong correlation was found between TCR beta diversity and the percentage of naive T cells. Older age went with lower TCR beta diversity per million T cells, in a roughly linear way.

It was with a sample-barcoded 5' primer and a J-beta primer mix that a second PCR of about 6 to 12 cycles was run. A template-switch adaptor that had 12 random nucleotides put a tag on each cDNA molecule. Individual samples furnished no less than 2.5 million CDR3-containing paired-end reads apiece. TCRdb used MiXCR to reprocess the 5' RACE reads, holding one entry per CDR3 protein. The sample yields 590,000 or so distinct CDR3 sequences, about 30% seen once. Germline assignment: CDR1 MDHEN and CDR2 SYDVKM. CDR3 length equals 13 residues. The junction had 7 bases not matched to a gene; V was cut back by 6 bases and J by 8 bases. A note on this clonotype: Its antigen is as yet unknown.

V is TRBV28 and J is TRBJ1-2, with 9 bases lining up with TRBD1. The clonotype was recovered from an elderly woman in good health. Sequencing was performed on blood. The CDR3 sequence is CASSGLTGGGYTF. CDR3 in DNA: TGTGCCAGCAGCGGACTCACAGGGGGCGGCTACACCTTC.